This T cell receptor beta chain was found in a study of T cell responses to AZD1222 COVID-19 vaccine (dated by TCRdb to the early 2020s). Broadly, across the study: A total of 230 to 250 trial participants underwent TCR sequencing, of whom 200 to 220 received two doses of AZD1222 and 26 received two doses of the MenACWY control vaccine. Trial participants were enrolled by age into 18-55, 56-69 and 70-plus year subgroups, with about 150, 28 and 57 TCR-sequenced participants respectively. Overall results and qualifications from the work: The 56-69-year group was small, and its depth increase did not reach significance, likely because of low power. Participants were mostly white British, with more females than males. The authors suggested clonal diversity may have been underestimated. Because no day 14 peak-response samples were available, the repertoires could be characterized only after the peak T cell response. The whole spike protein was spanned by vaccine-associated CD4 TCRs, and dominant responses were seen in regions 160-218 and 743-854. Only five or six AZD1222 recipients were SARS-CoV-2 seropositive at baseline, limiting conclusions about previously exposed vaccinees. Nearly half of unique spike-specific TCRs reportedly recognized epitopes outside regions mutated in the B.1.351 and B.1.1.7 variants. Spike-specific TCR breadth and depth rose significantly after two AZD1222 doses compared with day 0 and with MenACWY recipients.

As concerns this clone: What antigen it recognizes has not been identified. Per-base qualities were not stored, and no clone one base away is much larger.

Inclusive of the bounding cysteine and phenylalanine, the CDR3 is 15 residues long. Only CDR3 DNA remains: 45 bases, in frame from the first base. V was cut back by 6 bases and J by 3 bases, leaving a gap of 15 bases between them. Via the germline V gene, CDR1 is SNHLY and CDR2 FYNNEI. Read against the paper, the sample's time point label means: about 28 days (+/-7) after the second vaccine dose. Because spike-specific TCR depth and breadth did not differ between the two schedules, AZD1222 recipients who got a second dose at roughly 4 weeks were pooled with those who got a second dose at roughly 12 weeks. Samples from vaccinated people were obtained from the UK trials COV001 and COV002, which included a single-blind randomized controlled phase 2/3 trial of AZD1222 (ChAdOx1 nCoV-19) in healthy adults. Trial participant PBMC samples were collected at day 0 and day 28 after the second dose for TCRbeta chain sequencing.

The CDR3 regions of human TCRbeta chains were analyzed by immunosequencing. Regarding the original processing steps: Repertoire TCRs were checked for matches against a reference library of SARS-CoV-2-specific TCRs that had been generated using the MIRA antigen-specificity platform. Breadth was defined as the fraction of unique TCRs that were SARS-CoV-2-associated. Depth was defined as the fraction of total T cells that were SARS-CoV-2-associated. Using the MIRA data, each spike-specific TCR was mapped to the spike region that the TCR reacts to and placed in a CD4 or CD8 class. Log10-transformed breadth and depth values were compared by one-way ANOVA with Sidak's multiple comparisons tests. Not all clones reach the TCRdb copy of this immuneACCESS table, which keeps in-frame sequences only. Checked studies attribute under half of the gap to unresolved V genes and leave the rest unexplained. That table gives V, J and clone size, and the DNA gave D and trimming. The sample table records roughly 120,000 clones; about 86% of these occur just once. About 16% of the sample rests with the top ten.

The chain is encoded by TRBV2 joined to TRBJ1-5; TRBD1 is possibly the D segment (5 matching bases). This specimen consisted of peripheral blood, obtained 28 days after the second AZD1222 dose. The TCR sequence derives from an adult who received the AZD1222 COVID-19 vaccine. CDR3 reads: CASRGPDSLNQPQHF. In nucleotide form, the sequence is TGTGCCAGCAGGGGCCCCGACAGCCTCAATCAGCCCCAGCATTTT.